This T cell receptor (beta chain) was observed in a study of blood T cell repertoires in COVID-19. TCRdb's copy holds only in-frame clones and misses some; the assay was immunoSEQ multiplex PCR. The sample comprises about 85,000 clones, 91% of which are singletons, and around 2.3% rests with the top ten. The CDR3 consists of 19 residues. V was clipped by 1 base and J by 5 bases; unmatched bases: 20. Germline assignment: CDR1 SQVTM and CDR2 ANQGSEA. The clonotype originates from a human donor with active COVID-19. The donor label of this sample is uncertain. The chain is built from TRBV29-1 and TRBJ1-1, with 9 bases matching TRBD1. The sequenced sample was peripheral blood. CDR3 amino acids: CSVEAGTGPSRGKWTEAFF. The CDR3 nucleotides are TGCAGCGTTGAAGCGGGGACAGGGCCATCCCGTGGGAAGTGGACTGAAGCTTTCTTT.